This T cell receptor beta chain was obtained from a study of shared clonotypes between healthy human individuals. Whole-study context: Three CD4 naive, three CD4 memory, two CD8 naive and one CD8 memory plate were used per donor.

Naive CD8 populations comprised CD45RO-negative cells positively selected for CCR7, excluding terminally differentiated effector memory CD45RA+ cells. Donors were Caucasian adults residing in Nashville, Tennessee, USA. On this clone: Antigen: not known.

Study results and limitations: Apart from blood, nothing was sampled; tissue repertoires likely differ.

The method was immunoSEQ multiplex PCR; TCRdb's version includes in-frame clones alone and lacks a portion of them. The sample holds roughly 770,000 clones; around 96% are singletons and the top ten take over 0.2%. The V gene lost 2 bases and the J gene lost 5 bases, with 12 bases spanning the gap. The CDR3 sequence is 14 residues long. CDR1 is MGHDK, CDR2 SYGVNS, per germline. The sequenced material came from naive CD8+ T cells sorted from blood. V is TRBV25-1 and J is TRBJ2-5; D may match TRBD1 or TRBD2 (6 bases each). The receptor comes from a man aged 25 to 40 in good health. The CDR3 DNA sequence: TGTGCCAGCAGTGAAGTGGGGGGCGGGGAGACCCAGTACTTC. Its translation is CASSEVGGGETQYF. Full variable domain (rest looked up from reference TRBV25-1 and TRBJ2-5): EADIYQTPRYLVIGTGKKITLECSQTMGHDKMYWYQQDPGMELHLIHYSYGVNSTEKGDLSSESTVSRIRTEHFPLTLESARPSHTSQYLCASSEVGGGETQYFGPGTRLLVL.